These 2 T cell receptor beta chains share one sample of origin, sequenced in a study of human T cells and chemical hapten exposure. TCRdb re-analysed the RACE reads in MiXCR, keeping a single row per CDR3 protein. The sample holds about 68,000 distinct CDR3 sequences, approximately 11% seen once. The time point: pre-sensitization, week 0. Regarding treatment: therapeutic diphenylcyclopropenone sensitization with weekly scalp DPC. The source material was whole blood, sampled in connection with sensitization to the hapten diphenylcyclopropenone (DPC). Source of these receptors: a woman aged 50 to 65 with alopecia areata. Some clones in this sample may be carry-over from other donors' samples.

This clonotype was counted many times. The chain carries TRBV4-3 and TRBJ2-1, with no clear D. Looked up from germline, CDR1 is LGHNA and CDR2 is YSLEER. The CDR3 runs 15 residues. Trimming removed 0 bases from V and 7 bases from J, with 13 bases in between. CDR3 in DNA: TGCGCCAGCAGCCAAGATTGGGCTCCGAGGAATGAGCAGTTCTTC. It encodes CASSQDWAPRNEQFF.

This clonotype came up many times. CDR3 in amino acids: CASTLLRDRKNEQFF. In DNA form, the CDR3 reads TGCGCCAGCACCCTATTGAGGGACAGGAAGAATGAGCAGTTCTTC. The chain joins TRBV5-1 to TRBJ2-1, with 8 bases lining up with TRBD1. Per germline, CDR1 SGHRS and CDR2 YFSETQ. V lost 6 bases and J lost 7; bases outside the gene matches: 12. The CDR3 sequence is 15 residues long.